This TCR beta chain was found in a study of cytotoxic CD8 clonotypes in ibrutinib-treated CLL. Study summary: Patients attained about 25 partial and 2 complete responses; at median 68 months, roughly 15 remained remitted while around twelve progressed. The average sample held roughly 250,000 productive templates and approximately 93,000 productive rearrangements.

This CDR3 has 15 amino acids. Per the germline V gene, CDR1 is SGHVS and CDR2 is FQNEAQ. The germline V and J ends were trimmed by 6 bases and 2 bases, with 16 bases remaining between them. Sequenced by immunoSEQ multiplex PCR; TCRdb stores in-frame clones only, minus some. The data show approximately 140,000 clones, about 72% seen once. The clonotype originates from a human donor with chronic lymphocytic leukemia. Here the sequenced sample was PBMCs, taken after 12 months of ibrutinib treatment. V gene TRBV7-8 combines with J gene TRBJ1-2, with a possible D match to TRBD1 (6 bases). The DNA of the CDR3 is TGTGCCAGCAGTCTACAGGGCCCCCTCAACTATGGCTACACCTTC. This translates into CASSLQGPLNYGYTF.